This TCR beta chain was obtained from a study of blood T cell repertoires in COVID-19. The protocol was immunoSEQ multiplex PCR, while the TCRdb copy is restricted to in-frame clones and leaves out a portion. The sample holds 75,000 to 90,000 clones, roughly 91% seen once. The sequenced sample was peripheral blood. The source of this sequence is a woman aged 50 to 60 in a cohort sampled during active COVID-19.

This CDR3 is CASRKTGSYGYTF. CDR3 DNA sequence: TGTGCCAGCAGAAAGACGGGGAGCTATGGCTACACCTTC. The V call is TRBV7-9, the J call TRBJ1-2; D remains ambiguous. Trimming shortened V by 6 bases and J by 4 bases, and 12 bases separated the two germline ends. The CDR3 totals 13 residues. Germline lookup yields CDR1 SEHNR and CDR2 FQNEAQ (reference sequence).